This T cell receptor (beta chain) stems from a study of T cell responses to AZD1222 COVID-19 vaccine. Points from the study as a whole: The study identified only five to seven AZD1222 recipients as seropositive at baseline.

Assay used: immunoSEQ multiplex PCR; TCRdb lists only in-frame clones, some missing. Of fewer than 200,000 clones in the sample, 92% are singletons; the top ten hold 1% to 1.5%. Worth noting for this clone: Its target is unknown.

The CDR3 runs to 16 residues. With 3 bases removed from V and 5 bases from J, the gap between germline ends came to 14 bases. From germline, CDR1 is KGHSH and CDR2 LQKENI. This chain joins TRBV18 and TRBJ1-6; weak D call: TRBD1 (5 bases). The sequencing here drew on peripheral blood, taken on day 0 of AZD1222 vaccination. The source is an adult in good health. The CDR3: CASSPNRPVNNSPLHF. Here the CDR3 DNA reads TGTGCCAGCTCACCTAACAGGCCTGTTAATAATTCACCCCTCCACTTT.